Shown below are 2 T cell receptor beta chains from a single sample sequenced in a study of T cell responses to AZD1222 COVID-19 vaccine. Repertoires were generated with immunoSEQ multiplex PCR, while TCRdb's copy carries only in-frame clones and drops some. The repertoire holds tens of thousands of clones, with 92% as singletons. The source was peripheral blood, collected on day 0 of AZD1222 vaccination. All receptors derive from an adult in good health.

About this clone: Other DNA variants within this sample encode the same CDR3. The gene calls are TRBV9 and TRBJ2-7, with 8 bases identical to TRBD1. This CDR3 spans 15 amino acids. The V gene end was trimmed by 0 bases and the J gene end by 0 bases; junction bases not matched to a gene: 2. Germline CDR1 reads SGDLS; CDR2 reads YYNGEE. In nucleotides, the CDR3 is TGTGCCAGCAGCGTAGGCGGGACAGGCTCCTACGAGCAGTACTTC. Translating gives CASSVGGTGSYEQYF.

The gene calls are TRBV12-3 or TRBV12-4 and TRBJ1-6; D might be TRBD1 (6 bases). CDR3 size: 13 residues. Trimming stripped 3 bases from V and 11 bases from J, with 11 bases between. This chain's CDR3 is CASSLEDRAPLHF. Here the CDR3 DNA reads TGTGCCAGCAGTTTGGAGGACAGAGCACCCCTCCACTTT.